This T cell receptor (beta chain) was captured in a study of cytomegalovirus exposure and HLA in healthy donors. Whole-study findings and limits: The study found most TCR sequences rare, yet found some public TCRs in many donors. Using a false discovery rate of 0.05, a later analysis showed that 16,951 TCR beta sequences were associated with HLA alleles. Most likely, a cluster of highly shared sequence variants arose as a sequencing artifact.

Donors likely had unrecorded immune exposures despite being nominally healthy when sampled. On this clone: The antigen is undetermined.

Researchers ran the PCR with 60 Vbeta and 13 Jbeta primers. Here immunoSEQ multiplex PCR was the method, and the copy in TCRdb shows in-frame clones only, minus some. The table records about 170,000 clones, approximately 70% of them present only once. Germline V gene data show CDR1 as ENHRY and CDR2 as SYGVKD. V was pared by 5 bases and J by 5 bases, with 13 bases of the junction left unmatched. CDR3 length: 17 residues. The chain links TRBV10-3 to TRBJ2-2; 8 nucleotides agree with TRBD1. This receptor was identified in a man in his forties or fifties in good health and CMV-seropositive. The sample consisted of PBMCs. This chain's CDR3 is CAISFPGGAAVTGELFF. The CDR3 DNA sequence: TGTGCCATCAGTTTTCCAGGGGGCGCGGCAGTTACCGGGGAGCTGTTTTTT.